The 26 T cell receptor beta chains below all came from one sample that was sequenced in a study of blood T cells in healthy people across ages. PCR was performed a second time for about 6 to 12 cycles using a sample-barcoded 5' primer and a J-beta primer mix. TCRdb used MiXCR to reprocess the 5' RACE reads, holding one entry per CDR3 protein. The sample has about 720,000 distinct CDR3 sequences, 22% seen once. The specimen was blood. The source is a man between 65 and 80 years old in good health.

The table lists this clonotype with a few counts. The rearrangement links TRBV11-2 to TRBJ2-7; D is uncertain. CDR3 length: 13 residues. Germline loops: CDR1 SGHAT, CDR2 FQNNGV. Trimming took off 1 base at V and 0 bases at J, with 4 bases between the two ends. In nucleotides, the CDR3 is TGTGCCAGCAGCTTAGCCTCCTCCTACGAGCAGTACTTC. Translated, it gives CASSLASSYEQYF.

The chain joins TRBV18 to TRBJ2-7; TRBD1 is a possible D gene (6 bases). V was cut by 3 bases and J by 2 bases, with 8 bases left in between. The germline CDR1 and CDR2 sequences are KGHSH and LQKENI. CDR3 size: 13 residues. CDR3 nucleotides: TGTGCCAGCTCACCCCAGGGGACCTACGAGCAGTACGTC. This encodes CASSPQGTYEQYV.

This clonotype was seen only a few times. This may be a read error, as it is one base from a much larger clone. CDR3 in amino acids: CAVSEGTGLRVNQPQHF. Written as DNA, the CDR3 is TGTGCCGTCAGTGAGGGGACAGGGTTACGGGTTAATCAGCCCCAGCATTTT. The chain joins TRBV10-3 to TRBJ1-5; 9 bases agree with TRBD1. CDR3 length equals 17 residues. CDR1 is ENHRY and CDR2 is SYGVKD in the germline V gene.

This clonotype came up a few times. This chain links TRBV20-1 with TRBJ2-5, with D uncertain. V shed 3 bases and J shed 5 bases, with 13 bases lying between them. CDR3 length equals 13 residues. Germline assignment: CDR1 DFQATT and CDR2 SNEGSKA (reference sequence). In DNA form, the CDR3 reads TGCAGTGCTAGTTATGGGGAACCGGAGACCCAGTACTTC. It specifies CSASYGEPETQYF.

The J gene is TRBJ2-1, the V gene TRBV28; 13 bases line up with TRBD2. The germline V gene has CDR1 MDHEN and CDR2 SYDVKM. CDR3 length equals 16 residues. J was trimmed by 3 bases and V by 6 bases; bases with no gene match: 5. The CDR3 sequence: CASRRLAGGYYNEQFF. The DNA for the CDR3 is TGTGCCAGCAGACGACTAGCGGGAGGTTACTACAATGAGCAGTTCTTC. The full variable domain, in which reference TRBV28 and TRBJ2-1 provide the parts outside the CDR3, is DVKVTQSSRYLVKRTGEKVFLECVQDMDHENMFWYRQDPGLGLRLIYFSYDVKMKEKGDIPEGYSVSREKKERFSLILESASTNQTSMYLCASRRLAGGYYNEQFFGPGTRLTVL.

Of note for this clonotype: The junction does not match germline at one end; this may be a read error. V gene TRBV29-1 combines with J gene TRBJ2-3, with 9 bases identical to TRBD2. The V gene's germline CDR1 is SQVTM and CDR2 ANQGSEA. The CDR3 consists of 14 residues. CDR3 sequence (DNA): TGCAGCGTTGTAGGTAGCGGGGGAACAGATACGCAGTGTTTT. The encoded protein is CSVVGSGGTDTQCF.

This clonotype was seen repeatedly, ten times or more. A read error may account for a junction end that differs from germline. The chain couples TRBV24-1 to TRBJ2-7; 8 bases line up with TRBD2. The DNA end favors TRBJ2-1, so the J call may be wrong. CDR3 length: 15 residues. Germline V gene data show CDR1 as KGHDR and CDR2 as SFDVKD. The CDR3 nucleotides are TGTGCAACCAGTGACGCCCGGGGGGGCACTTATGAGCAGTTCTTC. It codes for CATSDARGGTYEQFF.

This clonotype was seen only a few times. The V gene is TRBV7-3, the J gene TRBJ1-3; D gene ambiguous. The germline V and J ends were trimmed by 2 bases and 2 bases, with 4 bases remaining between them. Per the germline V gene, CDR1 is SGHTA and CDR2 is FQGTGA. This CDR3 spans 13 amino acids. This CDR3 is CASSLQPGNTIYF. The CDR3 region has the DNA TGTGCCAGCAGCTTACAGCCTGGAAACACCATATATTTT.

In its sample, this clonotype was seen a few times. One base away lies a much larger clone, so this may be a sequencing read error. The V call is TRBV6-5, the J call TRBJ2-5, with D possibly being TRBD2 (5 bases). V gave up 4 bases and J gave up 5 bases, with 14 bases separating them. From germline, CDR1 is MNHEY and CDR2 SVGAGI. The CDR3 is 14 amino acids. In nucleotides, the CDR3 is TGTGCCAGCAGTTGCGAAGCCGGGGTGGAGACCCAGTACTTC. Translated, it gives CASSCEAGVETQYF.

The rearrangement uses TRBV7-8 and TRBJ2-1, with D possibly matching TRBD1 (6 bases). CDR3 length: 15 amino acids. V shed 1 base and J shed 6 bases, with 13 bases lying between them. Germline V CDR1 and CDR2: SGHVS, FQNEAQ. DNA for the CDR3: TGTGCCAGCAGCTTAGGCCCCAGGGGTGGCAATGAGCAGTTCTTC. Protein sequence: CASSLGPRGGNEQFF.

This clonotype was observed a handful of times. This chain joins TRBV14 and TRBJ2-5, with D tentatively TRBD1 (6 bases). Germline V gene sequence: CDR1 SGHDN, CDR2 FVKESK. Trimming took off 0 bases at V and 2 bases at J, with 13 bases between the two ends. The length of the CDR3 is 16 residues. As DNA, the CDR3 is TGTGCCAGCAGCCAAGATCGGGGACATCCACAAGAGACCCAGTACTTC. Translated, it gives CASSQDRGHPQETQYF.

The V gene is TRBV19, the J gene TRBJ2-1; D is ambiguous. Trimming removed 2 bases from V and 6 bases from J, with 11 bases in between. CDR3 size: 14 residues. Germline CDR1 LNHDA, CDR2 SQIVND (reference sequence). Here the CDR3 DNA reads TGTGCCAGTAGTATAAGTCCGGCTGGCAATGAGCAGTTCTTC. Translating gives CASSISPAGNEQFF. The full variable domain, in which reference TRBV19 and TRBJ2-1 provide the parts outside the CDR3, is DGGITQSPKYLFRKEGQNVTLSCEQNLNHDAMYWYRQDPGQGLRLIYYSQIVNDFQKGDIAEGYSVSREKKESFPLTVTSAQKNPTAFYLCASSISPAGNEQFFGPGTRLTVL.

This clonotype showed up just a few times. The chain has TRBV7-9 and TRBJ1-5; the D is unclear. The V gene lost 5 bases and the J gene lost 4 bases, with 9 bases spanning the gap. The CDR3 has 13 residues. CDR1 is SEHNR and CDR2 is FQNEAQ in the germline V gene (reference sequence). CDR3 sequence: CASSLTANQPQHF. For the CDR3, the DNA is TGTGCCAGCAGCCTAACGGCTAATCAGCCCCAGCATTTT.

The chain is built from TRBV19 and TRBJ1-5, with D hard to call. The germline CDR1 and CDR2 sequences are LNHDA and SQIVND (reference sequence). The CDR3 extends over 14 amino acids. The V end lost 2 bases, the J end lost 6 bases, and 11 bases lay between the germline ends. This CDR3 is CASSIRADGQPQHF. The DNA of the CDR3 is TGTGCCAGTAGTATAAGGGCTGATGGTCAGCCCCAGCATTTT.

In this sample, this clonotype turned up a few times. V is TRBV3-1 and J is TRBJ2-4; D remains ambiguous. The length of the CDR3 is 16 residues. V lost 4 bases and J 0 bases, leaving 13 bases between the germline ends. Germline CDR1 is LGHDT and CDR2 is YNNKEL (reference sequence). The CDR3 region is CASSPQWAVAKNIQYF. The DNA for the CDR3 is TGTGCCAGCAGCCCCCAGTGGGCCGTAGCCAAAAACATTCAGTACTTC.

Concerning this clonotype: The CDR3 ends on some other residue instead of the conserved phenylalanine or tryptophan, so this is likely a read error. V and J are TRBV19 and TRBJ2-7, with TRBD1 identical over 7 bases. The germline gives CDR1 LNHDA, CDR2 SQIVND (reference sequence). V shed 4 bases, J shed 3 bases, and the junction held 6 bases outside the gene matches. This CDR3 region has 14 residues. CDR3 region: CASSKTGQSYEQYL. CDR3 nucleotides: TGTGCCAGTAGTAAAACGGGACAGAGCTACGAGCAGTACCTC.

This chain connects TRBV6-5 to TRBJ2-2; TRBD2 agrees at 15 bases. The CDR3 loop spans 18 amino acids. V trimming: 4 bases; J trimming: 0 bases; junction bases outside the gene matches: 3. Germline-derived CDR1 and CDR2 are MNHEY and SVGAGI. CDR3 loop: CASSLGLAGGPNTGELFF. CDR3 DNA: TGTGCCAGCAGTTTGGGACTAGCGGGGGGACCGAACACCGGGGAGCTGTTTTTT.

This chain links TRBV20-1 with TRBJ1-2; 7 bases match TRBD1. V shed 6 bases and J 1 base; nucleotides not matched to a gene: 2. The germline V gene has CDR1 DFQATT and CDR2 SNEGSKA (reference sequence). The CDR3 totals 12 residues. The chain's CDR3 is CSARQGNYGYTF. In nucleotides, the CDR3 is TGCAGTGCCCGACAGGGTAACTATGGCTACACCTTC.

The chain carries TRBV5-4 and TRBJ1-1, with D perhaps TRBD1 (5 bases). The V gene lost 1 base and the J gene lost 4 bases, with 8 bases spanning the gap. In germline, CDR1 is SGHNT, CDR2 YYREEE (reference sequence). The CDR3 sequence is 13 residues long. This CDR3 reads CASSLTDSTEAFF. For the CDR3, the DNA is TGTGCCAGCAGCTTGACCGACAGCACTGAAGCTTTCTTT.

The V call is TRBV20-1, the J call TRBJ2-5; 9 bases align to TRBD2. V lost 0 bases and J lost 3; bases outside the gene matches: 8. Germline-derived CDR1 and CDR2 are DFQATT and SNEGSKA (reference sequence). This CDR3 contains 16 residues. CDR3 loop: CSARDDRAGGEETQYF. In DNA form, the CDR3 reads TGCAGTGCTAGAGATGATAGAGCGGGGGGTGAAGAGACCCAGTACTTC.

V and J are TRBV30 and TRBJ1-4; D is unresolved. This CDR3 is built from 12 residues. Looked up from germline, CDR1 is GTSNPN and CDR2 is SVGIG (reference sequence). The V end was cut by 1 base, the J end by 8 bases, with 8 bases between. As DNA, the CDR3 is TGTGCCTGGAGTGGGTCCGTCGAAAAACTGTTTTTT. Translated: CAWSGSVEKLFF.

This clonotype was detected only a few times. V gene TRBV9 combines with J gene TRBJ2-1; TRBD2 is a possible D gene (5 bases). The V end lost 4 bases, the J end lost 10 bases, and 24 bases lay between the germline ends. The CDR3 covers 16 residues. Germline CDR1 SGDLS, CDR2 YYNGEE. The CDR3: CASSPIVGMMTNEQFF. The CDR3 DNA reads as TGTGCCAGCAGCCCCATTGTAGGGATGATGACTAACGAGCAGTTCTTC.

This sequence joins TRBV6-2 or TRBV6-3 and TRBJ2-2; 7 bases fit TRBD2. Looked up from germline, CDR1 is MNHEY and CDR2 is SVGEGT. The CDR3 contains 14 residues. V shed 5 bases, J shed 0 bases, and the junction held 0 bases outside the gene matches. CDR3: CASSGLANTGELFF. The CDR3 DNA reads TGTGCCAGCAGTGGACTAGCGAACACCGGGGAGCTGTTTTTT.

The chain combines TRBV20-1 with TRBJ2-3; 11 bases are shared with TRBD2. The V gene's germline CDR1 is DFQATT and CDR2 SNEGSKA (reference sequence). The CDR3 loop spans 15 amino acids. Trimming at V came to 5 bases and at J to 6 bases, leaving 10 bases not matched to a gene. CDR3 sequence (DNA): TGCAGTGCTCCAGACCCGACTAGCGGGGTGGATACGCAGTATTTT. Translating gives CSAPDPTSGVDTQYF.

This chain links TRBV7-8 with TRBJ1-5; D uncertain. CDR1 and CDR2 from the germline V gene are SGHVS and FQNEAQ. The V gene lost 5 bases and the J gene lost 0 bases, with 14 bases spanning the gap. The CDR3 length is 16 residues. In DNA form, the CDR3 reads TGTGCCAGCAGCCCACGACGGGAAATTAGCAATCAGCCCCAGCATTTT. It codes for CASSPRREISNQPQHF.

V gene TRBV3-1 combines with J gene TRBJ2-7; maybe TRBD2 (6 bases). The V end lost 4 bases, the J end lost 2 bases, and 18 bases lay between the germline ends. The CDR3 length is 16 residues. CDR1 and CDR2 from the germline V gene are LGHDT and YNNKEL (reference sequence). The CDR3, as DNA: TGTGCCAGCAGCCCATATGGACTACCTGATCCCTACGAGCAGTACTTC. Encoded protein: CASSPYGLPDPYEQYF.